This entry lists 5 T cell receptor beta chains sequenced from one sample in a study of cytomegalovirus exposure and HLA in healthy donors. PCR used 60 Vbeta primers and 13 Jbeta primers. Method: immunoSEQ multiplex PCR; TCRdb's copy keeps in-frame clones and lacks some. Of about 150,000 clones in the sample, 70% to 80% were seen once. Sequencing was performed on PBMCs. The source is a woman aged 60-70 years in good health and CMV-seropositive.

V gene TRBV27 combines with J gene TRBJ1-2; a weak D match, TRBD1 (6 bases). The CDR3 extends over 12 amino acids. Germline-derived CDR1 and CDR2 are MNHEY and SMNVEV (reference sequence). Trimming cost V 8 bases and J 8 bases, with 15 bases left between them. The DNA of the CDR3 is TGTGCCAGCGCAGGGGTCTCGGGGGGCTACACCTTC. It encodes CASAGVSGGYTF.

This clone was detected a few times. This chain uses TRBV7-2 with TRBJ1-5; D may be TRBD1 (5 bases). From germline, CDR1 is SGHTA and CDR2 FQGNSA. V was clipped by 2 bases and J by 5 bases, with 13 bases between them. The CDR3 runs 15 residues. The CDR3 region is CASSLWAGEDQPQHF. For the CDR3, the DNA is TGTGCCAGCAGCTTATGGGCGGGGGAAGATCAGCCCCAGCATTTT.

This clone was seen a few times. CDR3 sequence reads: CASSSTGLNEKLFF. DNA of the CDR3: TGTGCCAGCAGCTCGACAGGGCTAAATGAAAAACTGTTTTTT. The gene calls are TRBV7-8 and TRBJ1-4; TRBD1 matches at 7 bases. Trimming removed 4 bases from V and 5 bases from J; junction bases left unmatched: 4. Per the germline V gene, CDR1 is SGHVS and CDR2 is FQNEAQ. CDR3 size: 14 residues. The variable domain in full, completed from reference TRBV7-8 and TRBJ1-4, reads GAGVSQSPRYKVAKRGQDVALRCDPISGHVSLFWYQQALGQGPEFLTYFQNEAQLDKSGLPSDRFFAERPEGSVSTLKIQRTQQEDSAVYLCASSSTGLNEKLFFGSGTQLSVL.

The rearrangement links TRBV4-1 to TRBJ2-7; D might be TRBD1 (6 bases). Germline values: CDR1 MGHRA, CDR2 YSYEKL. V was shortened by 0 bases and J by 7 bases, with 16 bases between the two germline ends. The CDR3 is 15 residues long. The CDR3 sequence: CASSQDPGAFNEQYF. The CDR3 DNA reads as TGCGCCAGCAGCCAAGATCCAGGGGCGTTTAATGAGCAGTACTTC.

The chain combines TRBV6-1 with TRBJ2-7; 8 bases are a match to TRBD2. Trimming cost V 4 bases and J 2 bases; bases outside gene matches: 7. The CDR3 contains 15 residues. Germline loops: CDR1 MNHNS, CDR2 SASEGT. CDR3: CASSGESGSTYEQYF. The CDR3 DNA is TGTGCCAGCAGTGGAGAGAGCGGGAGCACCTACGAGCAGTACTTC.